Following are 30 T cell receptor beta chains from one sample sequenced in a study of long-term antiretroviral therapy in people with HIV. Run at survey level, the immunoSEQ assay was version v3.0. TCRdb keeps only in-frame clones here, not all; method: immunoSEQ multiplex PCR. The sample holds tens of thousands of clones, about 83% seen once. The sample here was unsorted PBMCs, taken 4.7 to 5 years after starting antiretroviral therapy. These receptors originate from a man aged 35 to 55 with HIV.

This clone was observed once. CDR3 amino acids: CATSPRGPPDTQYF. The CDR3, as DNA: TGTGCCACCAGCCCCCGGGGGCCCCCAGATACGCAGTATTTT. The gene calls are TRBV15 and TRBJ2-3; the D call may be TRBD1 or TRBD2 (6 bases each). CDR1 is LNHNV and CDR2 is YYDKDF in the germline V gene (reference sequence). With 5 bases removed from V and 4 bases from J, the gap between germline ends came to 13 bases. This CDR3 is built from 14 residues.

In its sample, this clone was seen once. The rearrangement links TRBV29-1 to TRBJ2-3, with D perhaps TRBD1 (5 bases). Germline CDR1 is SQVTM and CDR2 is ANQGSEA. Trimming pared 3 bases from V and 2 bases from J, leaving 15 bases between. CDR3 length: 15 residues. CDR3 residues: CSVESSGADTDTQYF. Written as DNA, the CDR3 is TGCAGCGTTGAGTCTTCTGGGGCAGACACAGATACGCAGTATTTT.

This clone has just one count. The J gene is TRBJ2-5, the V gene TRBV13, with a possible D match to TRBD1 (5 bases). Per the germline V gene, CDR1 is PRHDT and CDR2 is FYEKMQ (reference sequence). The CDR3 runs 12 residues. V lost 8 bases to trimming and J lost 11 bases, with 18 bases between them. CDR3 coding DNA: TGTGCCAGCGGGGCAGGGTTCTTGGAGCAGTACTTC. It encodes CASGAGFLEQYF.

The chain couples TRBV6-1 to TRBJ2-7, with D maybe TRBD1 (6 bases). The CDR3 runs 13 residues. From germline, CDR1 is MNHNS and CDR2 SASEGT. V lost 8 bases, J lost 3 bases, and 14 bases lay in between. In DNA form, the CDR3 reads TGTGCCAGCGGGACAAGAAGCTACTACGAGCAGTACTTC. This gives the protein CASGTRSYYEQYF.

The chain has TRBV9 and TRBJ1-5, with D maybe TRBD1 (5 bases). Trimming took off 3 bases at V and 0 bases at J, with 13 bases between the two ends. The length of the CDR3 is 16 residues. Germline loops: CDR1 SGDLS, CDR2 YYNGEE. Here the CDR3 reads CASSEGGTYSNQPQHF. In nucleotides, the CDR3 is TGTGCCAGCAGCGAGGGTGGGACCTATAGCAATCAGCCCCAGCATTTT. The full variable domain, its missing parts supplied by reference TRBV9 and TRBJ1-5, is DSGVTQTPKHLITATGQRVTLRCSPRSGDLSVYWYQQSLDQGLQFLIQYYNGEERAKGNILERFSAQQFPDLHSELNLSSLELGDSALYFCASSEGGTYSNQPQHFGDGTRLSIL.

This clone occurred a few times. This chain links TRBV7-6 with TRBJ2-1, with D uncertain. Germline CDR1 reads SGHVS; CDR2 reads FNYEAQ. This CDR3 has 11 residues. Deletions cut 3 bases from V and 7 bases from J, with 4 bases between. The CDR3 DNA reads as TGTGCCAGCAGCTTCGGGAATGAGCAGTTCTTC. This gives the protein CASSFGNEQFF. Complete variable domain (other parts from reference TRBV7-6 and TRBJ2-1): GAGVSQSPRYKVTKRGQDVALRCDPISGHVSLYWYRQALGQGPEFLTYFNYEAQQDKSGLPNDRFSAERPEGSISTLTIQRTEQRDSAMYRCASSFGNEQFFGPGTRLTVL.

The chain uses TRBV4-3 and TRBJ2-3; TRBD2 might be the D (6 bases). This CDR3 spans 18 amino acids. Trimming took off 4 bases at V and 0 bases at J, with 20 bases between the two ends. Germline lookup yields CDR1 LGHNA and CDR2 YSLEER. For the CDR3, the DNA is TGCGCCAGCAGCCCCCACCCGATGGTAGCGGCTAGCACAGATACGCAGTATTTT. It yields the protein CASSPHPMVAASTDTQYF.

The V and J genes are TRBV18 and TRBJ1-5; D is uncertain. V lost 3 bases and J lost 3, with 3 bases in between. CDR1 is KGHSH and CDR2 is LQKENI in the germline V gene. CDR3 length: 12 amino acids. CDR3 region: CASSPPNQPQHF. In DNA form, the CDR3 reads TGTGCCAGCTCACCCCCCAATCAGCCCCAGCATTTT.

The CDR3 sequence: CASSHDRFYEQFF. The CDR3 DNA reads as TGCGCCAGCAGCCACGACAGGTTCTATGAGCAGTTCTTC. J is TRBJ2-1 and V is TRBV5-1; the D gene is possibly TRBD1 (6 bases). With 4 bases removed from V and 8 bases from J, the gap between germline ends came to 13 bases. This CDR3 contains 13 residues. Germline V gene sequence: CDR1 SGHRS, CDR2 YFSETQ.

CDR3 DNA: TGTGCCAGCAGCCAGGGGGGCCATACTGGGGCCAACGTCCTGACTTTC. Encoded protein: CASSQGGHTGANVLTF. V gene TRBV11-1 combines with J gene TRBJ2-6, with TRBD1 as a possible D gene (7 bases). The length of the CDR3 is 16 residues. Between the trimmed V and J ends, which lost 5 bases and 2 bases, there was a span of 13 bases. Germline CDR1 SGHAT, CDR2 FQDESV (reference sequence). The complete variable domain, with remaining parts taken from reference TRBV11-1 and TRBJ2-6, reads EAEVAQSPRYKITEKSQAVAFWCDPISGHATLYWYRQILGQGPELLVQFQDESVVDDSQLPKDRFSAERLKGVDSTLKIQPAELGDSAMYLCASSQGGHTGANVLTFGAGSRLTVL.

The rearrangement joins TRBV15 to TRBJ1-3; no clear D. Per germline, CDR1 LNHNV and CDR2 YYDKDF (reference sequence). The V end was cut by 0 bases, the J end by 0 bases, with 9 bases between. CDR3 length: 16 amino acids. CDR3 amino acids: CATSRDTDPSGNTIYF. The CDR3 coding sequence is TGTGCCACCAGCAGAGATACGGATCCCTCTGGAAACACCATATATTTT.

J is TRBJ2-5 and V is TRBV2, with D maybe TRBD2 (5 bases). This CDR3 comprises 14 residues. CDR1 and CDR2 from the germline V gene are SNHLY and FYNNEI. Trimming shortened V by 3 bases and J by 3 bases, and 11 bases separated the two germline ends. CDR3 DNA: TGTGCCAGCAGTGAGCGGACTGGAAAAGAGACCCAGTACTTC. Its translation is CASSERTGKETQYF. The whole variable domain, remainder taken from reference TRBV2 and TRBJ2-5, is EPEVTQTPSHQVTQMGQEVILRCVPISNHLYFYWYRQILGQKVEFLVSFYNNEISEKSEIFDDQFSVERPDGSNFTLKIRSTKLEDSAMYFCASSERTGKETQYFGPGTRLLVL.

The rearrangement joins TRBV11-1 to TRBJ2-7; no reliable D call. Trimming pared 5 bases from V and 2 bases from J, leaving 13 bases between. This CDR3 has 14 residues. CDR1 SGHAT and CDR2 FQDESV come from the germline V gene (reference sequence). The CDR3 protein is CASSHPYGAYEQYF. CDR3 nucleotides: TGTGCCAGCAGCCACCCATATGGGGCCTACGAGCAGTACTTC.

The chain carries TRBV7-9 and TRBJ2-3; TRBD2 aligns across 8 bases. CDR1 is SEHNR and CDR2 is FQNEAQ in the germline V gene (reference sequence). Germline trimming cut 5 bases from V and 3 bases from J; bases unmatched to any gene: 13. This CDR3 contains 17 residues. CDR3 in amino acids: CASSRQPGLVTTDTQYF. The CDR3 DNA follows: TGTGCCAGCAGCCGACAACCGGGACTAGTCACTACAGATACGCAGTATTTT.

This clone has just one count. The V gene is TRBV7-3, the J gene TRBJ2-2, with 12 bases identical to TRBD2. Looked up from germline, CDR1 is SGHTA and CDR2 is FQGTGA. The CDR3 covers 20 residues. V gave up 0 bases and J gave up 5 bases; unmatched junction bases: 13. CDR3 nucleotide sequence: TGTGCCAGCAGCTTAACGTCCCGTCTAGCGGGAGGGCCGGGTACCGGGGAGCTGTTTTTT. Translated, it gives CASSLTSRLAGGPGTGELFF.

This clone was counted once. DNA for the CDR3: TGTGCCAGCAGCTTAGCACAGGCCACGCAGTATTTT. Residues: CASSLAQATQYF. The chain uses TRBV7-9 and TRBJ2-3, with D perhaps TRBD1 (5 bases). This CDR3 is 12 amino acids long. Germline V gene sequence: CDR1 SEHNR, CDR2 FQNEAQ (reference sequence). V was clipped by 0 bases and J by 9 bases, with 7 bases between them.

The CDR3 DNA reads TGTGCCAGCAACCCTTTTGCGTCGGAGCAGTACTTC. Protein sequence: CASNPFASEQYF. V and J are TRBV9 and TRBJ2-7; D is unresolved. Germline CDR1 reads SGDLS; CDR2 reads YYNGEE. This CDR3 has 12 residues. V shed 6 bases and J shed 7 bases, with 14 bases lying between them.

The rearrangement links TRBV9 to TRBJ2-2; the D gene is possibly TRBD1 (6 bases). The germline V gene has CDR1 SGDLS and CDR2 YYNGEE. CDR3 length equals 16 residues. Trimming took off 0 bases at V and 5 bases at J, with 14 bases between the two ends. CDR3 sequence reads: CASSVEGTPGTGELFF. The CDR3 nucleotides read TGTGCCAGCAGCGTAGAAGGGACACCGGGGACCGGGGAGCTGTTTTTT.

V and J are TRBV19 and TRBJ2-3; D gene uncertain. CDR3 size: 12 residues. The V gene lost 3 bases and the J gene lost 3 bases, with 4 bases spanning the gap. Germline V gives CDR1 LNHDA, CDR2 SQIVND (reference sequence). The CDR3 loop reads CASSIDTDTQYF. Here the CDR3 DNA reads TGTGCCAGTAGTATCGATACAGATACGCAGTATTTT.

The chain couples TRBV10-1 to TRBJ1-1; D not certain. The ends were cut back, 4 bases at V and 10 bases at J, with 13 bases in the middle. Germline V gene data show CDR1 as WNHNN and CDR2 as SYGVQD (reference sequence). The length of the CDR3 is 12 residues. In nucleotides, the CDR3 is TGCGCCAGCAGTGCTAGCCAAGGTCGAGCTTTCTTT. Its protein is CASSASQGRAFF.

The V and J genes are TRBV5-4 and TRBJ1-5; TRBD1 is a possible D gene (5 bases). The CDR3 is 12 residues long. The V gene lost 5 bases and the J gene lost 4 bases, with 7 bases spanning the gap. Germline V CDR1 and CDR2: SGHNT, YYREEE (reference sequence). CDR3 DNA: TGTGCCAGCAGGGCAGGGAATCAGCCCCAGCATTTT. Translated, it gives CASRAGNQPQHF.

This chain links TRBV23-1 with TRBJ2-5; D tentatively fits TRBD1 or TRBD2 (5 bases each). TRBV23-1 is an ORF; its function is uncertain. The length of the CDR3 is 10 residues. With 2 bases removed from V and 13 bases from J, the gap between germline ends came to 8 bases. CDR3: CASSQPGRYF. The CDR3 coding sequence is TGCGCCAGCAGTCAACCGGGGCGGTACTTC.

This clone was seen a single time. The chain joins TRBV28 to TRBJ2-2, with 7 bases aligning to TRBD1. J lost 3 bases, V lost 7 bases, and 5 bases had no gene match. The CDR3 extends over 14 amino acids. CDR1 and CDR2 (germline): MDHEN, SYDVKM. The CDR3 bases are TGTGCCAGCAAGGAGACAGGGTACACCGGGGAGCTGTTTTTT. Protein: CASKETGYTGELFF.

This clone was found a few times. V gene TRBV5-3 combines with J gene TRBJ2-7, with 7 bases fitting TRBD1. TRBV5-3 is treated as an ORF (open reading frame) with a function not yet certain. The length of the CDR3 is 14 residues. Trimming at V came to 4 bases and at J to 2 bases, leaving 6 bases not matched to a gene. The CDR3 sequence: CARSDLRGPYEQYF. The CDR3 region has the DNA TGTGCCAGAAGCGACCTGAGGGGGCCCTACGAGCAGTACTTC.

V and J are TRBV7-9 and TRBJ1-5; a possible D gene is TRBD1 (5 bases). Per germline, CDR1 SEHNR and CDR2 FQNEAQ (reference sequence). The CDR3 spans 13 residues. Trimming shortened V by 8 bases and J by 4 bases, and 12 bases separated the two germline ends. The CDR3 region is CASGTAGNQPQHF. For the CDR3, the DNA is TGTGCCAGCGGCACGGCAGGGAATCAGCCCCAGCATTTT.

The chain couples TRBV5-1 to TRBJ1-2, with 12 positions matching TRBD1. In germline, CDR1 is SGHRS, CDR2 YFSETQ. The V segment lost 4 bases and the J segment 8 bases; nucleotides outside the gene matches: 6. The CDR3 contains 14 residues. The CDR3 reads CASSGGQGARGYTF. DNA of the CDR3: TGCGCCAGCAGCGGGGGACAGGGGGCGCGGGGCTACACCTTC.

V is TRBV10-2 and J is TRBJ2-5; TRBD2 is a possible D gene (5 bases). Germline assignment: CDR1 WSHSY and CDR2 SAAADI. The CDR3 totals 15 residues. Trimming removed 2 bases at V and 5 bases at J, with 15 bases between. CDR3 sequence reads: CASSEVPTGGETQYF. The DNA for the CDR3 is TGCGCCAGCAGTGAGGTACCAACGGGCGGGGAGACCCAGTACTTC.

This chain connects TRBV6-5 to TRBJ2-2; D remains ambiguous. The V gene's germline CDR1 is MNHEY and CDR2 SVGAGI. This CDR3 contains 13 residues. Trimming pared 5 bases from V and 6 bases from J, leaving 10 bases between. The CDR3 region has the DNA TGTGCCAGCAGTACCTGGGGTTCCGGGGAGCTGTTTTTT. Translating it yields CASSTWGSGELFF.

CDR3 coding DNA: TGTGCCAGCAGTTTTTCCCCCCAGACCGGCGGAAACACCATATATTTT. This codes for CASSFSPQTGGNTIYF. The V gene is TRBV6-6, the J gene TRBJ1-3; D is unresolved. The CDR3 extends over 16 amino acids. The V end was cut by 4 bases, the J end by 4 bases, with 17 bases between. Germline V gene data show CDR1 as MNHNY and CDR2 as SVGAGI (reference sequence).

This chain joins TRBV6-1 and TRBJ2-2, with TRBD2 identical over 10 bases. The germline CDR1 and CDR2 sequences are MNHNS and SASEGT. V lost 6 bases and J lost 5; bases outside the gene matches: 6. The CDR3 is 15 residues long. Here the CDR3 DNA reads TGTGCCAGCAGGATAGCGGGGGGAGGAACCGGGGAGCTGTTTTTT. Amino acid sequence: CASRIAGGGTGELFF.